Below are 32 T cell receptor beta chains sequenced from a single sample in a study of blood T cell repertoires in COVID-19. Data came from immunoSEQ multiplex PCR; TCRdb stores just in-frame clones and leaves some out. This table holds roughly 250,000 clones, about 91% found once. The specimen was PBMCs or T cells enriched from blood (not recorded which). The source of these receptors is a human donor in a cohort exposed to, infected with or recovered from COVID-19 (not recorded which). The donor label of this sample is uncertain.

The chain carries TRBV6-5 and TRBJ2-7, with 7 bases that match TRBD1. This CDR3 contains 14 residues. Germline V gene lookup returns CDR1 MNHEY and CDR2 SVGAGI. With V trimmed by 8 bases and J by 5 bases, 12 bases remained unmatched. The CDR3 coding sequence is TGTGCCAGCGCCGACAGGGTCTCGATAAACGAGCAGTACTTC. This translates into CASADRVSINEQYF.

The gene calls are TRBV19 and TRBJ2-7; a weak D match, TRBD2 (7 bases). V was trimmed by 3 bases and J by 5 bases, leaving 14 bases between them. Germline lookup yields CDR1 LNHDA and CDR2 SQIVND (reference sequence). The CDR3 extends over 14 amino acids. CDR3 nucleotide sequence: TGTGCCAGTAGTATCCAGGCCGGGGGGCACGAGCAGTACTTC. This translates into CASSIQAGGHEQYF. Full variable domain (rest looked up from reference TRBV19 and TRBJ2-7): DGGITQSPKYLFRKEGQNVTLSCEQNLNHDAMYWYRQDPGQGLRLIYYSQIVNDFQKGDIAEGYSVSREKKESFPLTVTSAQKNPTAFYLCASSIQAGGHEQYFGPGTRLTVT.

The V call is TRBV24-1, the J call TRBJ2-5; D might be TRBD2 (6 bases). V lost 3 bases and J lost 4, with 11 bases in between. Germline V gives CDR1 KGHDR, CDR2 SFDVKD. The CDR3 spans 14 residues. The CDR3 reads CATSDPGVGETQYF. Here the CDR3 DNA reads TGTGCCACCAGTGATCCGGGGGTGGGAGAGACCCAGTACTTC.

Written as DNA, the CDR3 is TGTGCCACCAGCGGCCCGGGACAGAAAAACGACTATGGCTACACCTTC. The encoded protein is CATSGPGQKNDYGYTF. This chain uses TRBV24-1 with TRBJ1-2; 7 nucleotides match TRBD1. The CDR3 covers 16 residues. CDR1 and CDR2 from the germline V gene are KGHDR and SFDVKD. V shed 7 bases, J shed 3 bases, and the junction held 13 bases outside the gene matches.

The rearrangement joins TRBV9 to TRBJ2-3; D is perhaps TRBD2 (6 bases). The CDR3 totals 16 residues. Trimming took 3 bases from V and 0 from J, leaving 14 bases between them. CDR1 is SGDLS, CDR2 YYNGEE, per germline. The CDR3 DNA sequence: TGTGCCAGCAGCGCCGGGGGAACCCCTAGCACAGATACGCAGTATTTT. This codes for CASSAGGTPSTDTQYF.

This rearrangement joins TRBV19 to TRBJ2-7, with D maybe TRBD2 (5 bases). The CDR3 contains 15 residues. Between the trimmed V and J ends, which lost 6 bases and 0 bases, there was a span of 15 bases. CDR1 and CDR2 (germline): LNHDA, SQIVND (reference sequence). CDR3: CASSPSGSSSYEQYF. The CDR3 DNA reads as TGTGCCAGTAGCCCCTCGGGATCGAGCTCCTACGAGCAGTACTTC.

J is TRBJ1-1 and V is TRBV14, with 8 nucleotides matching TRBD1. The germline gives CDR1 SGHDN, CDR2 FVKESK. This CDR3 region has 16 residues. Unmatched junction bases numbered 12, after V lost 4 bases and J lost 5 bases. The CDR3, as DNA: TGTGCCAGCAGCCCAGATCAGGGGGCGTCGTGGACTGAAGCTTTCTTT. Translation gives CASSPDQGASWTEAFF.

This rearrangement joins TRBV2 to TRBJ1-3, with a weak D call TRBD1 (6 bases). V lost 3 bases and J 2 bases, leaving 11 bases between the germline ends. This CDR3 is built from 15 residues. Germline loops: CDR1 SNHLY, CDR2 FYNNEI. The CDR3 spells CASSEARTAGNTIYF. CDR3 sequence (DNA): TGTGCCAGCAGTGAGGCTAGGACAGCTGGAAACACCATATATTTT.

CDR3 in amino acids: CAISESNNPQDYGYTF. The DNA of the CDR3 is TGTGCCATCAGTGAGTCTAATAACCCGCAGGACTATGGCTACACCTTC. The J gene is TRBJ1-2, the V gene TRBV10-3; D gene ambiguous. CDR3 length: 16 residues. Germline V gene lookup returns CDR1 ENHRY and CDR2 SYGVKD. Deletions cut 0 bases from V and 3 bases from J, with 14 bases between.

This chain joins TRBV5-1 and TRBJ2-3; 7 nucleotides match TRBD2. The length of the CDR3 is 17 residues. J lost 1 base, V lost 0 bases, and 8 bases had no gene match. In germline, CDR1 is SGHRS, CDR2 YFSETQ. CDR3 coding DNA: TGCGCCAGCAGCTTGGCTGAAGCGGGGTGGGGCACAGATACGCAGTATTTT. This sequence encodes CASSLAEAGWGTDTQYF.

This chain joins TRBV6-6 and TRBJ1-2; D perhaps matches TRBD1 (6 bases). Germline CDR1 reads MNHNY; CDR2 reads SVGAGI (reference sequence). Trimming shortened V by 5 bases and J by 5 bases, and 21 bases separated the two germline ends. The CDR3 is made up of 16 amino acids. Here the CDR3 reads CASSRGQLTLAYGYTF. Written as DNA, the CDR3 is TGTGCCAGCAGTCGCGGACAGCTTACCTTGGCGTATGGCTACACCTTC.

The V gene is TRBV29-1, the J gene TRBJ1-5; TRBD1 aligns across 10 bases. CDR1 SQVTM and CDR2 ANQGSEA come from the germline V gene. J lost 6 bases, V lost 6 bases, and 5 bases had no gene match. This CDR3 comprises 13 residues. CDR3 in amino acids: CSVAGTGAQPQHF. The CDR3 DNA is TGCAGCGTGGCCGGGACAGGGGCTCAGCCCCAGCATTTT.

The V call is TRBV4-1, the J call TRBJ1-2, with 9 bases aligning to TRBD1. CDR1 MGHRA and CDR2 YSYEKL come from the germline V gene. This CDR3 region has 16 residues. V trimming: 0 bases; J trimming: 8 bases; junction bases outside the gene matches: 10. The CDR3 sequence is CASSQDPTGDREGYTF. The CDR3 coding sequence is TGCGCCAGCAGCCAAGACCCCACCGGGGACAGGGAGGGCTACACCTTC.

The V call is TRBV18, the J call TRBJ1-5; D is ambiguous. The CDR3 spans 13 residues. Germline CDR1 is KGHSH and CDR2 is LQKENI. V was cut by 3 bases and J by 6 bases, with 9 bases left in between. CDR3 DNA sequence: TGTGCCAGCTCACCGGCGGAGGGTCAGCCCCAGCATTTT. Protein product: CASSPAEGQPQHF.

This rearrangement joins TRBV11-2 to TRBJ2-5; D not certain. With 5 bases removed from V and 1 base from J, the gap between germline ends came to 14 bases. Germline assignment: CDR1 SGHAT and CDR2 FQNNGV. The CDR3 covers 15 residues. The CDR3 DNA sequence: TGTGCCAGCAGCCAAAGACTGTCCCTCCAAGAGACCCAGTACTTC. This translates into CASSQRLSLQETQYF.

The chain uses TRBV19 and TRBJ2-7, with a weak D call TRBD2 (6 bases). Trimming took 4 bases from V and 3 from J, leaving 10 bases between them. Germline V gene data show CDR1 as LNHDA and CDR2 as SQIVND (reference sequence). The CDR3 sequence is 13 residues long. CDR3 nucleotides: TGTGCCAGTAGTAGGGGACTTCTCTACGAGCAGTACTTC. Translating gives CASSRGLLYEQYF.

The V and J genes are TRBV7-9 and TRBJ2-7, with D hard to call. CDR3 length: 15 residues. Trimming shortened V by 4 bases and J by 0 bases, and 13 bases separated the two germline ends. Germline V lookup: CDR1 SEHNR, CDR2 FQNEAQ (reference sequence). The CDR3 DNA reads TGTGCCAGCAGCTCGCTTAGACTGGGCTCCTACGAGCAGTACTTC. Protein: CASSSLRLGSYEQYF.

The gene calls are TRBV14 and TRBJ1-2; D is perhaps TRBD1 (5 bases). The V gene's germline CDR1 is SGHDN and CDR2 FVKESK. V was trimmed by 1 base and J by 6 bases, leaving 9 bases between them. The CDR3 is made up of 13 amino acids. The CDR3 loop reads CASSQGAGHGYTF. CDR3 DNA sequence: TGTGCCAGCAGCCAAGGGGCAGGGCATGGCTACACCTTC.

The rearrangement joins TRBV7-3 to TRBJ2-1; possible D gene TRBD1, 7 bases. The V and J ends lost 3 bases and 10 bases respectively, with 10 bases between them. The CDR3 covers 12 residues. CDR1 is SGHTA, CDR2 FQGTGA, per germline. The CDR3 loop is CASSFPGGEQFF. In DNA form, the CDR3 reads TGTGCCAGCAGCTTCCCAGGGGGGGAGCAGTTCTTC.

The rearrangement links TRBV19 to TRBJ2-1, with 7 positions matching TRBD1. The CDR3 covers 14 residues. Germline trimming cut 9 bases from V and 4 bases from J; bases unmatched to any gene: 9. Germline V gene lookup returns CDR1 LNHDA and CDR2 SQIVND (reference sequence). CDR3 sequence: CASAGTDAYNEQFF. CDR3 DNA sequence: TGTGCCAGCGCTGGGACAGACGCTTACAATGAGCAGTTCTTC.

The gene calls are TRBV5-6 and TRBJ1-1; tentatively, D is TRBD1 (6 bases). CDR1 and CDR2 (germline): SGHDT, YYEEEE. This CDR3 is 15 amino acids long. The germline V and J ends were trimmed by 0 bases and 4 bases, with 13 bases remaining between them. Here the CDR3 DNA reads TGTGCCAGCAGCTTGGGAACAGGGAGGGGCACTGAAGCTTTCTTT. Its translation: CASSLGTGRGTEAFF.

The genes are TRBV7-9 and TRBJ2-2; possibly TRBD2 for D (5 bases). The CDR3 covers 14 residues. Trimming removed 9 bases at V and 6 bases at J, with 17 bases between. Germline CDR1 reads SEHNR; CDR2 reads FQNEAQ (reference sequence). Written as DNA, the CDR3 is TGTGCCAGTTCTCGACCTTTGGGAGCCGGGGAGCTGTTTTTT. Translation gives CASSRPLGAGELFF.

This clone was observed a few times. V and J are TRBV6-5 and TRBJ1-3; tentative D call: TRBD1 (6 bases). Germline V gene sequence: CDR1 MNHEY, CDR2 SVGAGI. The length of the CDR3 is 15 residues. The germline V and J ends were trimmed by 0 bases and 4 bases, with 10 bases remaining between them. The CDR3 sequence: CASSYSKGGGNTIYF. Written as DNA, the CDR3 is TGTGCCAGCAGTTACTCGAAAGGGGGAGGAAACACCATATATTTT.

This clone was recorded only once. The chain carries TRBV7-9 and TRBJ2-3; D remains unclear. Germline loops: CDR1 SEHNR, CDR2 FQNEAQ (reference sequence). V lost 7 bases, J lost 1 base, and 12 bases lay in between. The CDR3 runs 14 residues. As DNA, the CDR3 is TGTGCCAGCACCCTGAGGTGGGGCACAGATACGCAGTATTTT. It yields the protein CASTLRWGTDTQYF.

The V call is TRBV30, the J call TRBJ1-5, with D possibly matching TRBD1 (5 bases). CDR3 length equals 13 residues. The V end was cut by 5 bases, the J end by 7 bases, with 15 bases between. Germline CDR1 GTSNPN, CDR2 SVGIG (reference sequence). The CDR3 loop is CAWGRVEGQPQHF. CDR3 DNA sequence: TGTGCCTGGGGCAGGGTGGAGGGACAGCCCCAGCATTTT.

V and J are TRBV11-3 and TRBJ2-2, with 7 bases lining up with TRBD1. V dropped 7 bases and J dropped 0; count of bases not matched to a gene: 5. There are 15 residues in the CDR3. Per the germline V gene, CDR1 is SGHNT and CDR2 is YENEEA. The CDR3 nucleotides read TGTGCCAGCACCTCCGGGACAGCGAACACCGGGGAGCTGTTTTTT. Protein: CASTSGTANTGELFF.

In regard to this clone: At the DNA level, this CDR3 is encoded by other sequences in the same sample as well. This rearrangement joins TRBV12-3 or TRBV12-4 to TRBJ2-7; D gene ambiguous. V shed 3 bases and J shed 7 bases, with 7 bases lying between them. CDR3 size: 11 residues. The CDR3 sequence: CASSLSGEQYF. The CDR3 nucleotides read TGTGCCAGCAGTTTGTCAGGAGAGCAGTACTTC.

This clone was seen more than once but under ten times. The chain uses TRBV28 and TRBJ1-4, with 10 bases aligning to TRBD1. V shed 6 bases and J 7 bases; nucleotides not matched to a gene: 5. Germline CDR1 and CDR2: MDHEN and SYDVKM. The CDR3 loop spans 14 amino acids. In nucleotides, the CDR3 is TGTGCCAGCAGCCAGACAGGGGGCACTGAAAAACTGTTTTTT. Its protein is CASSQTGGTEKLFF.

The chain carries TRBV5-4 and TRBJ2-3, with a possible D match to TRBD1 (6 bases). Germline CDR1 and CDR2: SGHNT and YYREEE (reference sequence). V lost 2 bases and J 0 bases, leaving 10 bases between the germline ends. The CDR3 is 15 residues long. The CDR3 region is CASSLQGISTDTQYF. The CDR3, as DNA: TGTGCCAGCAGCTTACAGGGAATTAGCACAGATACGCAGTATTTT.

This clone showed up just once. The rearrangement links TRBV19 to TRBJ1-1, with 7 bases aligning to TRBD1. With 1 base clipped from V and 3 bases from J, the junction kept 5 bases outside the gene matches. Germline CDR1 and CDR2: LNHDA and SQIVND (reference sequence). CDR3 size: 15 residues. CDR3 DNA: TGTGCCAGTAGTATAGGACAGGGCTGGGACACTGAAGCTTTCTTT. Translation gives CASSIGQGWDTEAFF.

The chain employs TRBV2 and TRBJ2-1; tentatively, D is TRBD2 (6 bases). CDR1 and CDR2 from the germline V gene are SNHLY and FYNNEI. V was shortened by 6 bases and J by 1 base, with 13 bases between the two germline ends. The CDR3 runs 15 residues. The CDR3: CASRERAGSYNEQFF. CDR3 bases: TGTGCCAGCAGAGAGAGGGCGGGGTCCTACAATGAGCAGTTCTTC.

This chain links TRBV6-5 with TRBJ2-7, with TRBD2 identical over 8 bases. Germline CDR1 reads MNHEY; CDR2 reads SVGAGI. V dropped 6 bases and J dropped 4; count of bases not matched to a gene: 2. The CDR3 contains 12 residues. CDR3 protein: CASSREGYEQYF. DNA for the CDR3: TGTGCCAGCAGCCGGGAGGGGTACGAGCAGTACTTC.